This record concerns one T cell receptor beta chain sequence. Germline-derived CDR1 and CDR2 are SGHAT and FQNNGV. V lost 5 bases and J lost 0, with 11 bases in between. The CDR3 covers 15 residues. TCRdb re-called the 5' RACE reads through MiXCR, storing one row per CDR3 protein. The table includes tens of thousands of distinct CDR3 sequences, 16% detected once. This record comes from a study of early T cells in non-severe SARS-CoV-2 infection. The V call is TRBV11-2, the J call TRBJ1-3; D gene uncertain. Sequenced here: whole blood, sampled at baseline. This clonotype was sampled from an adult who was a healthcare worker with PCR-confirmed SARS-CoV-2 infection or an uninfected control (not recorded which). CDR3 region: CASSPNSDSGNTIYF. The CDR3, as DNA: TGTGCCAGCAGCCCGAACAGTGACTCTGGAAACACCATATATTTT.